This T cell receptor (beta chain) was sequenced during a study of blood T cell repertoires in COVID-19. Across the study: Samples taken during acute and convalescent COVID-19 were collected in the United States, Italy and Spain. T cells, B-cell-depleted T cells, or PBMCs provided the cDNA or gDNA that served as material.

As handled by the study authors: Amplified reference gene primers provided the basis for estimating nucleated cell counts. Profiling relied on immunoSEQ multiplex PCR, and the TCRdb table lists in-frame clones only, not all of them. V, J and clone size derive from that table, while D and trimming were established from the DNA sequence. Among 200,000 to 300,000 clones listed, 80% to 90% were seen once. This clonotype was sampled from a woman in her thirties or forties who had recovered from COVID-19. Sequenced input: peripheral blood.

CDR3 residues: CASSDPGRGSGYGYTF. The CDR3 region has the DNA TGTGCCAGCAGTGACCCTGGGAGGGGGAGTGGCTATGGCTACACCTTC. The chain employs TRBV6-1 and TRBJ1-2; TRBD1 is a possible D gene (6 bases). CDR1 and CDR2 (germline): MNHNS, SASEGT. The V end lost 3 bases, the J end lost 4 bases, and 18 bases lay between the germline ends. The CDR3 is 16 amino acids.